Shown below are 2 T cell receptor beta chains from a single sample sequenced in a study of T cells in Graves' hyperthyroidism and ophthalmopathy. TCR beta CDR3 regions were amplified from RNA. The TCR CDR3 first-round RT-PCR relied on the HTBI primer set. TCRdb called the multiplex PCR reads again in MiXCR, with one record for every CDR3 protein. The sample lists about 400,000 distinct CDR3 sequences, around 16% occurring once. Source material: blood. These receptor sequences come from a woman aged 18-30 years with Graves' hyperthyroidism that later progressed to Graves' ophthalmopathy.

The table lists this clonotype with a few counts. This chain connects TRBV9 to TRBJ2-7, with D maybe TRBD2 (6 bases). The V end lost 0 bases, the J end lost 4 bases, and 11 bases lay between the germline ends. This CDR3 has 14 amino acids. CDR1 is SGDLS, CDR2 YYNGEE, per germline. CDR3 region: CASSVGLADYEQYF. The CDR3 DNA is TGTGCCAGCAGCGTAGGATTAGCGGATTACGAGCAGTACTTC.

This clonotype was found a few times. The V call is TRBV7-9, the J call TRBJ2-3; D not resolved. Germline CDR1 reads SEHNR; CDR2 reads FQNEAQ (reference sequence). The V gene lost 5 bases and the J gene lost 2 bases, with 8 bases spanning the gap. This CDR3 region has 13 residues. CDR3 sequence (DNA): TGTGCCAGCAGCAACGACTTCACAGATACGCAGTATTTT. Protein product: CASSNDFTDTQYF.